Below are 3 T cell receptor beta chains sequenced from a single sample in a study of blood T cell repertoires in COVID-19. The assay was immunoSEQ multiplex PCR, and TCRdb's table has in-frame clones only and misses some. Of hundreds of thousands of clones in the sample, more than 75% were seen once. Sample: peripheral blood. Every receptor here comes from a woman in her thirties or forties who had recovered from COVID-19.

This chain uses TRBV11-2 with TRBJ2-7, with 8 bases that match TRBD2. Losses at the gene ends were 2 bases for V and 3 bases for J; bases not matched to a gene: 9. CDR1 and CDR2 from the germline V gene are SGHAT and FQNNGV. The CDR3 is 16 amino acids. As DNA, the CDR3 is TGTGCCAGCAGCTTAAGACGAGGGGCGGGAGGCTACGAGCAGTACGTC. Protein: CASSLRRGAGGYEQYV.

V is TRBV29-1 and J is TRBJ1-4, with unresolved D. V was cut by 7 bases and J by 8 bases, with 14 bases left in between. Germline lookup yields CDR1 SQVTM and CDR2 ANQGSEA. The CDR3 runs 12 residues. The CDR3 coding sequence is TGCAGCGCCCGCGGGCTGGGGGAAAAACTGTTTTTT. Translation: CSARGLGEKLFF.

This clone has more than one count but fewer than ten. The gene calls are TRBV5-1 and TRBJ1-1, with 7 bases fitting TRBD1. Germline values: CDR1 SGHRS, CDR2 YFSETQ. This CDR3 is built from 14 residues. V gave up 5 bases and J gave up 1 base; unmatched junction bases: 5. CDR3 protein: CASRSGQPNTEAFF. CDR3 DNA sequence: TGCGCCAGCAGGTCGGGACAGCCGAACACTGAAGCTTTCTTT.